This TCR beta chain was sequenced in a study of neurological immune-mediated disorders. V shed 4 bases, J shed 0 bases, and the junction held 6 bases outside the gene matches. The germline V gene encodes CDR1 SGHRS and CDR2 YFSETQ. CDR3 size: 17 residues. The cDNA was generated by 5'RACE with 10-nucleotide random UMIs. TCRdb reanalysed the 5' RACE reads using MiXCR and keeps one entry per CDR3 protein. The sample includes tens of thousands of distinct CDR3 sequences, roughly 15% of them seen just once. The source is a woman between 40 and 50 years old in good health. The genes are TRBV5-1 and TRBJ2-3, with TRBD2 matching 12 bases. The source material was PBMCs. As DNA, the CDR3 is TGCGCCAGCAGCCGGGGACTAGCGGGCTCTAGCACAGATACGCAGTATTTT. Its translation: CASSRGLAGSSTDTQYF. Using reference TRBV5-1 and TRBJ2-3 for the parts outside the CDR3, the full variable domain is KAGVTQTPRYLIKTRGQQVTLSCSPISGHRSVSWYQQTPGQGLQFLFEYFSETQRNKGNFPGRFSGRQFSNSRSEMNVSTLELGDSALYLCASSRGLAGSSTDTQYFGPGTRLTVL.